The T cell receptor beta chain under discussion was sequenced for a study of spatial heterogeneity in lung cancer. Study-level findings and limits: The study found that expanded intratumoral alpha and beta TCR counts tracked tumor mutation counts. Estimated TCR-seq coverage of tumor T cells was only about 7% for alpha chains. For beta chains, the corresponding estimate was approximately 12%.

There are 17 residues in the CDR3. V lost 2 bases to trimming and J lost 0 bases, with 17 bases between them. Time point of the sample: sample taken at primary tumor resection. The table lists this clonotype with a few counts. What it recognizes is unknown. A unique molecular identifier was attached to every TCR cDNA molecule. TCRdb reprocessed the 5' RACE reads via MiXCR and lists one record per CDR3 protein. The data show about 100,000 distinct CDR3 sequences, approximately 4% seen once. Sequencing used lung tumor tissue, obtained at surgery. The source is a male donor with early-stage non-small cell lung cancer. This chain links TRBV12-3 or TRBV12-4 with TRBJ2-7; tentatively, D is TRBD1 (5 bases). The CDR3 nucleotides are TGTGCCAGCAGTTTAAAGGGGTCAGTCTCGAACTCCTACGAGCAGTACTTC. It codes for CASSLKGSVSNSYEQYF.